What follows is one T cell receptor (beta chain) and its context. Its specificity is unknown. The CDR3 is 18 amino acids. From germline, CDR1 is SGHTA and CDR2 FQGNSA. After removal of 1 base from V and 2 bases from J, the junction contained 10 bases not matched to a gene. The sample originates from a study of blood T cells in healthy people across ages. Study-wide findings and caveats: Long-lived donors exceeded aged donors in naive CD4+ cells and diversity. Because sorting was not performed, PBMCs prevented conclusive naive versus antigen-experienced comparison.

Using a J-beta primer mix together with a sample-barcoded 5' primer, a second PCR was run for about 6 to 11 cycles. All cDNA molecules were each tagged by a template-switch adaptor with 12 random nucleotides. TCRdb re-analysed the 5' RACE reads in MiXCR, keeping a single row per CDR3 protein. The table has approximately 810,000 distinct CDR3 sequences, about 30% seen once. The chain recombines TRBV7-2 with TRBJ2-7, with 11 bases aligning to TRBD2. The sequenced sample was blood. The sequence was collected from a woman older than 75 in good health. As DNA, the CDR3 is TGTGCCAGCAGCTTAGTCGGAACTAGCGGGGGTAACGCCTACGAGCAGTACTTC. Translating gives CASSLVGTSGGNAYEQYF.